This T cell receptor beta chain was found in a study of beta chain features in type 1 diabetes. For the study at large: Across all samples, around 98 million sorted cells were examined.

Every isolated RNA sample was fully reverse transcribed, so sequencing captured expressed TCRB transcripts. Using immunoSEQ multiplex PCR, the repertoire was profiled, and TCRdb retains in-frame clones only, with some absent. In the table there are 200,000 to 250,000 clones, 27% of which are singletons. CDR1 is LNHDA and CDR2 is SQIVND in the germline V gene (reference sequence). There are 14 residues in the CDR3. Study-level points and caveats: Using cDNA template may skew counts toward highly expressing activated cells. The question of HLA type influencing TCRB rearrangement was one that remained unresolved here.

This clone was recorded a few times. Its antigen remains unknown. Germline and junction disagree at one end, which may indicate a read error. Sample: central memory CD4+ T cells from blood. The source of this sequence is a man aged 30 to 45 in good health. The rearrangement joins TRBV19 to TRBJ2-3; D is undetermined. Here the CDR3 reads CASSIGRATATQYF. The CDR3, as DNA: TGTGCCAGTAGTATAGGTCGGGCCACAGCTACGCAGTATTTT.